The T cell receptor beta chain under discussion was sequenced for a study of T cell repertoires in cytomegalovirus infection. Study overall: TCR beta signatures that were public indicated CMV infection and matching HLA type.

Via MiXCR, TCRdb re-called the reads, giving one row per CDR3 protein. The sample holds about 490,000 distinct CDR3 sequences, about 17% seen once. This CDR3 is 14 amino acids long. The V gene's germline CDR1 is LNHDA and CDR2 SQIVND (reference sequence). The J segment lost 3 bases and the V segment lost 4 bases, leaving 3 bases of the junction unmatched. The table lists this clonotype with many counts. The specimen sequenced was CD8+ T cells from PBMCs. The clonotype originates from a human donor in good health (CMV status not recorded). Some clones in this sample may be carry-over from other donors' samples. The V and J genes are TRBV19 and TRBJ2-1; 7 bases fit TRBD2. CDR3 residues: CASSTSGNYNEQFF. The CDR3 DNA is TGTGCCAGTAGTACGAGCGGGAACTACAATGAGCAGTTCTTC.